What follows are 21 T cell receptor beta chains derived from one specimen sequenced in a study of blood T cell repertoires in COVID-19. Sequencing used immunoSEQ multiplex PCR; TCRdb keeps in-frame clones, though not all of them. Here the sample spans about 170,000 clones, 80% to 85% being singletons. Sequenced: peripheral blood. Receptors were obtained from a man between 70 and 80 years old with active or convalescent COVID-19.

The chain carries TRBV18 and TRBJ1-1; tentative D call: TRBD1 (5 bases). Germline V gene sequence: CDR1 KGHSH, CDR2 LQKENI. V lost 5 bases and J lost 5, with 18 bases in between. The CDR3 runs to 15 residues. CDR3 bases: TGTGCCAGCTCAACTTACGGTAGGGGAAGGACTGAAGCTTTCTTT. This translates into CASSTYGRGRTEAFF.

CDR3 bases: TGTGCCAGCAGCTTCCGGAGGGAACAACAGTCCTATGGCTACACCTTC. Translating it yields CASSFRREQQSYGYTF. The genes are TRBV7-8 and TRBJ1-2, with unresolved D. Germline assignment: CDR1 SGHVS and CDR2 FQNEAQ. Trimming pared 3 bases from V and 4 bases from J, leaving 18 bases between. The CDR3 loop spans 16 amino acids.

The CDR3 DNA reads as TGTGCCAGCAGCATCATTCCCACAGATACGCAGTATTTT. Its translation: CASSIIPTDTQYF. The chain joins TRBV2 to TRBJ2-3; D is unclear. The CDR3 spans 13 residues. The V end lost 6 bases, the J end lost 2 bases, and 9 bases lay between the germline ends. Germline assignment: CDR1 SNHLY and CDR2 FYNNEI.

The chain recombines TRBV7-9 with TRBJ1-2; D not certain. This CDR3 spans 13 amino acids. Per the germline V gene, CDR1 is SEHNR and CDR2 is FQNEAQ (reference sequence). Deletions cut 4 bases from V and 6 bases from J, with 12 bases between. CDR3 nucleotide sequence: TGTGCCAGCAGCTCGACATTTATCGATGGCTACACCTTC. Its translation: CASSSTFIDGYTF. Full variable domain (remainder filled in from reference TRBV7-9 and TRBJ1-2): DTGVSQNPRHKITKRGQNVTFRCDPISEHNRLYWYRQTLGQGPEFLTYFQNEAQLEKSRLLSDRFSAERPKGSFSTLEIQRTEQGDSAMYLCASSSTFIDGYTFGSGTRLTVV.

This chain connects TRBV19 to TRBJ1-5; no reliable D call. Per germline, CDR1 LNHDA and CDR2 SQIVND (reference sequence). The length of the CDR3 is 15 residues. V lost 3 bases and J lost 6, with 15 bases in between. The CDR3 coding sequence is TGTGCCAGTAGTATGGGAGGTCCCGGAGGTCAGCCCCAGCATTTT. It translates to CASSMGGPGGQPQHF.

The gene calls are TRBV5-1 and TRBJ2-3; D is possibly TRBD1 (5 bases). The CDR3 is 14 residues long. With 6 bases removed from V and 1 base from J, the gap between germline ends came to 12 bases. Per germline, CDR1 SGHRS and CDR2 YFSETQ. This CDR3 is CASNPRVGTDTQYF. The CDR3 DNA is TGCGCCAGCAACCCCAGGGTGGGCACAGATACGCAGTATTTT. The full variable domain, its missing parts supplied by reference TRBV5-1 and TRBJ2-3, is KAGVTQTPRYLIKTRGQQVTLSCSPISGHRSVSWYQQTPGQGLQFLFEYFSETQRNKGNFPGRFSGRQFSNSRSEMNVSTLELGDSALYLCASNPRVGTDTQYFGPGTRLTVL.

The chain carries TRBV19 and TRBJ1-4, with a possible D match to TRBD1 (6 bases). V shed 4 bases and J shed 8 bases, with 17 bases lying between them. The germline CDR1 and CDR2 sequences are LNHDA and SQIVND (reference sequence). The CDR3 is made up of 15 amino acids. This chain's CDR3 is CASSTRDGGGEKLFF. In nucleotides, the CDR3 is TGTGCCAGTAGTACCCGGGACGGCGGGGGCGAAAAACTGTTTTTT.

The V call is TRBV5-1, the J call TRBJ1-4; D is undetermined. Per germline, CDR1 SGHRS and CDR2 YFSETQ. V lost 5 bases to trimming and J lost 5 bases, with 10 bases between them. The CDR3 consists of 13 residues. The CDR3 loop reads CASRRAENEKLFF. The DNA of the CDR3 is TGCGCCAGCAGGAGGGCAGAGAATGAAAAACTGTTTTTT.

The J gene is TRBJ1-5, the V gene TRBV7-2; D gene uncertain. Deletions cut 1 base from V and 5 bases from J, with 12 bases between. The CDR3 has 15 amino acids. Germline CDR1 reads SGHTA; CDR2 reads FQGNSA. The CDR3, as DNA: TGTGCCAGCAGCTTAGTGTGGCAGATTGATCAGCCCCAGCATTTT. It translates to CASSLVWQIDQPQHF. The full variable domain, in which reference TRBV7-2 and TRBJ1-5 provide the parts outside the CDR3, is GAGVSQSPSNKVTEKGKDVELRCDPISGHTALYWYRQSLGQGLEFLIYFQGNSAPDKSGLPSDRFSAERTGGSVSTLTIQRTQQEDSAVYLCASSLVWQIDQPQHFGDGTRLSIL.

The J gene is TRBJ2-5, the V gene TRBV18, with 9 bases aligning to TRBD1. CDR3 length: 14 residues. The J segment lost 3 bases and the V segment lost 5 bases, leaving 4 bases of the junction unmatched. Germline CDR1 reads KGHSH; CDR2 reads LQKENI. The CDR3 protein is CASSSGTGKETQYF. CDR3 nucleotides: TGTGCCAGCTCATCAGGGACAGGGAAAGAGACCCAGTACTTC. The entire variable domain, with the rest obtained from reference TRBV18 and TRBJ2-5, is as follows: NAGVMQNPRHLVRRRGQEARLRCSPMKGHSHVYWYRQLPEEGLKFMVYLQKENIIDESGMPKERFSAEFPKEGPSILRIQQVVRGDSAAYFCASSSGTGKETQYFGPGTRLLVL.

This clone occurred once. The chain uses TRBV5-4 and TRBJ2-5; 7 bases fit TRBD1. The CDR3 runs to 13 residues. V shed 4 bases and J 2 bases; nucleotides not matched to a gene: 2. Germline V CDR1 and CDR2: SGHNT, YYREEE (reference sequence). The CDR3 DNA sequence: TGTGCCAGCAGCCAGGACAGGCAAGAGACCCAGTACTTC. Amino acids: CASSQDRQETQYF.

The CDR3 sequence is CATSRDWAGLFDEKLFF. The CDR3 nucleotides are TGTGCCACCAGCAGAGATTGGGCGGGGCTCTTTGATGAAAAACTGTTTTTT. This sequence joins TRBV15 and TRBJ1-4, with D perhaps TRBD1 (5 bases). The length of the CDR3 is 17 residues. Deletions cut 0 bases from V and 6 bases from J, with 17 bases between. Germline V gene data show CDR1 as LNHNV and CDR2 as YYDKDF (reference sequence).

Only one count was recorded for this clone. This chain uses TRBV5-1 with TRBJ2-7; 7 bases line up with TRBD1. This CDR3 is built from 12 residues. Losses at the gene ends were 5 bases for V and 3 bases for J; bases not matched to a gene: 2. Germline V gives CDR1 SGHRS, CDR2 YFSETQ. The CDR3 DNA reads TGCGCCAGCAGGGGGACAGACTACGAGCAGTACTTC. This sequence encodes CASRGTDYEQYF.

The J gene is TRBJ2-2, the V gene TRBV28, with D perhaps matching TRBD1 (5 bases). CDR1 is MDHEN, CDR2 SYDVKM, per germline. V dropped 4 bases and J dropped 6 bases, with 21 bases sitting between them. The CDR3 covers 17 residues. The CDR3 sequence is CASSSSKGRYFPGELFF. CDR3 DNA sequence: TGTGCCAGCAGTTCAAGTAAGGGGCGCTACTTCCCCGGGGAGCTGTTTTTT.

The V and J genes are TRBV30 and TRBJ1-4; TRBD1 aligns across 12 bases. From germline, CDR1 is GTSNPN and CDR2 SVGIG (reference sequence). V was pared by 0 bases and J by 2 bases, with 4 bases of the junction left unmatched. The CDR3 is 17 amino acids. Here the CDR3 DNA reads TGTGCCTGGAGTGTAAGGGGACAGGGGGCGACTAATGAAAAACTGTTTTTT. Translated, it gives CAWSVRGQGATNEKLFF.

This clone was counted once. The J gene is TRBJ2-2, the V gene TRBV4-3; TRBD1 might be the D (5 bases). V was cut by 0 bases and J by 5 bases, with 10 bases left in between. This CDR3 has 15 residues. Looked up from germline, CDR1 is LGHNA and CDR2 is YSLEER. The CDR3 nucleotides are TGCGCCAGCAGCCAAGATGTCAGGGTGACCGGGGAGCTGTTTTTT. It is translated as CASSQDVRVTGELFF.

The chain has TRBV15 and TRBJ2-5; D is ambiguous. CDR1 is LNHNV and CDR2 is YYDKDF in the germline V gene (reference sequence). The CDR3 is 12 amino acids. V shed 3 bases and J shed 6 bases, with 8 bases lying between them. CDR3 bases: TGTGCCACCAGCAGGGAAGACAAGACCCAGTACTTC. Encoded protein: CATSREDKTQYF. Based on the CDR3 plus reference TRBV15 and TRBJ2-5, the full variable domain is DAMVIQNPRYQVTQFGKPVTLSCSQTLNHNVMYWYQQKSSQAPKLLFHYYDKDFNNEADTPDNFQSRRPNTSFCFLDIRSPGLGDTAMYLCATSREDKTQYFGPGTRLLVL.

V gene TRBV29-1 combines with J gene TRBJ2-1, with D possibly TRBD2 on 6 matching bases. V lost 7 bases to trimming and J lost 8 bases, with 12 bases between them. Germline values: CDR1 SQVTM, CDR2 ANQGSEA. The CDR3 consists of 11 residues. The CDR3 loop reads CSGRRDDEQFF. The CDR3 region has the DNA TGCAGCGGCCGGAGGGACGATGAGCAGTTCTTC.

The chain couples TRBV5-1 to TRBJ1-3; D is uncertain. The CDR3 length is 15 residues. Germline values: CDR1 SGHRS, CDR2 YFSETQ. The V gene lost 3 bases and the J gene lost 1 base, with 11 bases spanning the gap. The CDR3 loop is CASSSNPLSGNTIYF. Written as DNA, the CDR3 is TGCGCCAGCAGCTCTAATCCTCTTTCTGGAAACACCATATATTTT.

The table lists this clone with a count of one. This sequence joins TRBV30 and TRBJ1-3, with D perhaps matching TRBD1 (6 bases). The CDR3 has 15 amino acids. Germline CDR1 reads GTSNPN; CDR2 reads SVGIG (reference sequence). Trimming stripped 7 bases from V and 4 bases from J, with 20 bases between. The DNA for the CDR3 is TGTGCCTACCTACCTGACAGGCGTGGAGGAAACACCATATATTTT. Encoded protein: CAYLPDRRGGNTIYF.

This clone has a handful of counts. The V gene is TRBV5-1, the J gene TRBJ2-1, with 9 positions matching TRBD2. The CDR3 sequence is 15 residues long. The germline CDR1 and CDR2 sequences are SGHRS and YFSETQ. Losses at the gene ends were 0 bases for V and 3 bases for J; bases not matched to a gene: 1. CDR3 in DNA: TGCGCCAGCAGCTTGGGACTAGCGGACTACAATGAGCAGTTCTTC. This gives the protein CASSLGLADYNEQFF. Using reference TRBV5-1 and TRBJ2-1 for the parts outside the CDR3, the full variable domain is KAGVTQTPRYLIKTRGQQVTLSCSPISGHRSVSWYQQTPGQGLQFLFEYFSETQRNKGNFPGRFSGRQFSNSRSEMNVSTLELGDSALYLCASSLGLADYNEQFFGPGTRLTVL.